This T cell receptor beta chain appears in the sequencing data of a study of blood T cell repertoires in COVID-19 (dated by TCRdb to 2018 to 2020). Notes on the research overall: Samples covering the acute and convalescent phases of COVID-19 were provided by collaborators in the United States, Italy and Spain. The material from the prospective study consisted of cDNA or gDNA derived from T cells, B-cell-depleted T cells, or PBMCs. Subjects who had been exposed to COVID-19, were actively infected with it, or had recovered from it provided the deeply sampled blood TCRbeta repertoires that made up the dataset. The repertoires were released in a freely available public database meant as a resource for research on the immune response to SARS-CoV-2. Samples came from the ongoing ImmuneRACE study (first 160 participants) plus 1,254 subjects from 6 global collaborators. A de-identified subject ID, COVID-19 status, age in years and sex were almost always included in the sample metadata. Where available, HLA class I and class II types were taken from metadata supplied by the sample provider and were not determined by assay-based typing.

TCRbeta CDR3 regions were amplified from genomic DNA using the immunoSEQ Assay, a bias-controlled multiplex PCR. As for how the authors treated the data: Within the assay, amplification of reference gene primers was used to estimate how many nucleated cells each sample contained. Sequence reads were collapsed and filtered to measure the absolute abundance of every unique TCRbeta CDR3 rearrangement. Productive Simpson clonality was computed per sample as the square root of Simpson's diversity index over productive rearrangements. Entries here come from immuneACCESS through TCRdb and include only in-frame sequences with V and J called. Some clones fail to appear in such tables; in the studies checked, an unresolved V gene covers under half of the shortfall, and the cause of the remainder is unknown. That table furnishes V, J and clone size, whereas the DNA furnished D and trimming. This sample gives about 270,000 clones in total; around 80% of them show up just once. The ten largest account for 4.5% to 7% of the sample.

In this sample, this clone turned up a few times. It has no known antigen specificity. Base-call qualities are not available, and no considerably larger clone is one nucleotide away. The collaborating institutions used their own protocols to collect whole blood in K2EDTA tubes. Collaborator samples were shipped for TCRbeta analysis as frozen whole blood, isolated PBMCs, or DNA extracted from either sample type. What the research found in general, with its limitations: Clinical and demographic metadata were provided uncurated, with the amount varying by source and participant.

The receptor comes from an elderly man with acute or convalescent COVID-19. The sequenced sample was peripheral blood.

The nucleotides are TGTGCCAGTAGTATAGGTTCCGGACTACCCCCCACAGATACGCAGTATTTT. The translation is CASSIGSGLPPTDTQYF. The rearrangement joined TRBV19 to TRBJ2-3, and the D gene may be TRBD2, 6 bases matching. CDR3 length: 17 amino acids, cysteine to phenylalanine. Here the CDR3 DNA is all that survives: 51 bases in frame from base 1. The junction shows trimming of 1 base on V and 2 bases on J, plus 16 bases between the germline ends. The germline V gene (reference sequence) supplies CDR1 LNHDA and CDR2 SQIVND.